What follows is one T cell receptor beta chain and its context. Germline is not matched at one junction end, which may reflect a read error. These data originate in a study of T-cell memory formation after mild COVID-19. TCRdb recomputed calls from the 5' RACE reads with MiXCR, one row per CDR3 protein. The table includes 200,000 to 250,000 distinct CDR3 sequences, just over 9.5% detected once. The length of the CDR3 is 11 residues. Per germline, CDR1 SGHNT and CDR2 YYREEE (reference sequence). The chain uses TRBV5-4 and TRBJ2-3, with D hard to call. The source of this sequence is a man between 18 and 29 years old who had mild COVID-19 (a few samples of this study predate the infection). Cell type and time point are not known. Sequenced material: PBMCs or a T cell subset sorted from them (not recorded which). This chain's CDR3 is CASSLSQVPLF. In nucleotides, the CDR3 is TGTGCCAGCAGCTTGTCGCAGGTCCCCCTTTTT.